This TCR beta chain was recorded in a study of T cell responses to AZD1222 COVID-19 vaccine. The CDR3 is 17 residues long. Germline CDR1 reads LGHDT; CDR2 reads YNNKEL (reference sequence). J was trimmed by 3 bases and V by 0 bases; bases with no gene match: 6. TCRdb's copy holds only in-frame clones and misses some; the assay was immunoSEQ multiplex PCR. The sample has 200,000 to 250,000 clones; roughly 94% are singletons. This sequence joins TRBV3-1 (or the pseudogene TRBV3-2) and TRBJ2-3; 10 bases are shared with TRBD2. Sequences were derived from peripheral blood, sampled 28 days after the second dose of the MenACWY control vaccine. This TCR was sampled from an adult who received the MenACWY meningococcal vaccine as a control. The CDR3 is CASSQERLAGATDTQYF. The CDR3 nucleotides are TGTGCCAGCAGCCAAGAACGTCTAGCGGGGGCGACAGATACGCAGTATTTT.